This T cell receptor beta chain was observed in a study of T-cell memory formation after mild COVID-19. This clonotype was counted between two and nine times. Its target is not known. The 5'RACE method, run with constant-segment primers, produced TCR alpha and TCR beta cDNA libraries (carrying sample barcodes and UMIs). TCRdb redid the calling of the 5' RACE reads with MiXCR, one entry per CDR3 protein. The table lists approximately 250,000 distinct CDR3 sequences, 15% to 20% of them singletons. The study's findings and limits: CD4+ contracting clones were found mainly in CM and EM, and CD8+ ones in EMRA. SARS-CoV-2 specificity of second-wave clones peaking day 37 was unconfirmed.

The V and J ends lost 4 bases and 2 bases respectively, with 11 bases between them. CDR1 MNHEY and CDR2 SVGEGT come from the germline V gene. The length of the CDR3 is 14 residues. The sequencing sample was made of PBMCs or a T cell subset sorted from them (not recorded which). The clonotype comes from a man aged 18 to 29 who had mild COVID-19 (a few samples of this study predate the infection). Cell type and time point are not known. V is TRBV6-2 or TRBV6-3 and J is TRBJ2-5; D might be TRBD1 (5 bases). The CDR3 DNA sequence: TGTGCCAGCAGTTCTAGACAGACTCAAGAGACCCAGTACTTC. Translated, it gives CASSSRQTQETQYF.